The source of this T cell receptor (beta chain) is a study of vaccination and CD4 T cells after COVID-19. As for treatment: roughly 10-day PBMC culture with coronavirus spike peptide pools or control peptides (ViraFEST assay). TCRs were sequenced by ViraFEST after antigen-specific T cells had been expanded with peptide pools. Per-well cultures of 1.5 million to 2.5 million PBMCs received 8.5 to 10 IU/ml IL-2 and 9 to 10 ug/ml peptide pools. Half the medium was exchanged for fresh IL-2 medium on days 3 and 7. The assay that was used to sequence DNA from cultured CD4+ T cells was the Oncomine TCR Beta short-read assay. CD4+ T cells were cultured, and genomic DNA was extracted from them. TCRdb passed the PCR reads through MiXCR, listing each CDR3 protein once. The sample records about 12,000 distinct CDR3 sequences, roughly 44% being singletons. The CDR3 is made up of 14 amino acids. V gave up 5 bases and J gave up 0 bases, with 5 bases separating them. CDR1 and CDR2 from the germline V gene are MNHEY and SVGEGT.

In the case of this clonotype: What it binds is unknown.

The clonotype was recovered from a human donor with COVID-19. The sample taken for sequencing was cultured CD4+ T cells from blood. V usage is TRBV6-2 or TRBV6-3 and J usage is TRBJ1-6; D is unresolved. Here the CDR3 DNA reads TGTGCCAGCAGTCCGGGCTCCTATAATTCACCCCTCCACTTT. It yields the protein CASSPGSYNSPLHF.